Sequencing of this TCR beta chain was carried out in a study of response to subunit inactivated influenza vaccine. Regarding the study as a whole: Authors suggested each seasonal influenza vaccination recruits few new T cells.

The V and J ends lost 11 bases and 5 bases respectively, with 14 bases between them. CDR3 length: 12 residues. Germline loops: CDR1 KGHDR, CDR2 SFDVKD. TCRdb reprocessed the RT-PCR reads via MiXCR and lists one record per CDR3 protein. Of over 650,000 distinct CDR3 sequences listed, about a fifth are singletons. Turning to this clonotype: No antigen is known for it.

This sequence originates from a man aged 50 to 59 who received an inactivated influenza vaccine. The specimen was PBMCs from blood, collected about 5 days after vaccination. The chain carries TRBV24-1 and TRBJ2-5, with D maybe TRBD1 (5 bases). CDR3 DNA sequence: TGTGCCAAGTCGGCAGGGTGGGAGACCCAGTACTTC. Protein sequence: CAKSAGWETQYF.